The text below deals with one TCR beta chain. Its target is unknown. This entry comes from a study of human T cells and chemical hapten exposure. TCRdb re-derived calls from the RACE reads in MiXCR, one entry per CDR3 protein. The table records roughly 90,000 distinct CDR3 sequences, 11% of them present only once. This sample's time point: patch test 3, about 24 weeks after DPC sensitization. The treatment here: therapeutic diphenylcyclopropenone sensitization with weekly scalp DPC. People who gave samples had alopecia, were 18 to 70 years old, and were suitable for DPC. Whole-study findings and limits: Alopecia in all donors means immunity may differ from healthy individuals. PT1 expanded TCR counts correlated positively with patch test score.

The V gene lost 8 bases and the J gene lost 8 bases, with 16 bases spanning the gap. Germline CDR1 MDHEN, CDR2 SYDVKM. CDR3 length: 13 residues. This TCR was recovered from a young woman with alopecia areata. Some clones in this sample may be carry-over from other donors' samples. The rearrangement joins TRBV28 to TRBJ2-4; perhaps TRBD1 as D (6 bases). The sequenced sample was whole blood, obtained in connection with sensitization to the hapten diphenylcyclopropenone (DPC). The CDR3 DNA sequence: TGTGCCAGCGCCCGGGACCCAGGGGACATTCAGTACTTC. Amino acids: CASARDPGDIQYF.